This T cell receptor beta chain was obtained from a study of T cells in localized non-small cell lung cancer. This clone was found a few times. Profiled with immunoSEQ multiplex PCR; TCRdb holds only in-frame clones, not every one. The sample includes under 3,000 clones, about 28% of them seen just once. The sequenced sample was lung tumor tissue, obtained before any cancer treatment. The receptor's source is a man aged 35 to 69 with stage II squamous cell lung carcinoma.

In DNA, the CDR3 is TGTGCCAGCAGCCCCCGGAATAACCGGCAAGAGACCCAGTACTTC. Translated, it gives CASSPRNNRQETQYF. The chain combines TRBV11-3 with TRBJ2-5; D is uncertain. This CDR3 region has 15 residues. V lost 5 bases to trimming and J lost 2 bases, with 15 bases between them. Germline V CDR1 and CDR2: SGHNT, YENEEA.